These 2 T cell receptor beta chains were sequenced from one sample in a study of Graves' ophthalmopathy and Graves' hyperthyroidism. TCR beta CDR3 regions were amplified from RNA transcripts. RT-PCR was first run with HTBI primers, then multiplex PCR in a second round. TCRdb re-analysed the multiplex PCR reads in MiXCR, keeping a single row per CDR3 protein. The sample yields about 500,000 distinct CDR3 sequences, about 40% seen once. The specimen was peripheral blood or thyroid tissue (not recorded which). The receptor set was obtained from an adult man with Graves' hyperthyroidism.

CDR3 DNA: TGCGCCAGCAGCCGCCTAAACCCCGGGGATTCTTTTCACACTGAAGCTTTCTTT. Residues: CASSRLNPGDSFHTEAFF. This chain connects TRBV5-1 to TRBJ1-1; D call uncertain. Looked up from germline, CDR1 is SGHRS and CDR2 is YFSETQ. The CDR3 runs 18 residues. The ends were cut back, 4 bases at V and 3 bases at J, with 25 bases in the middle.

This sequence joins TRBV20-1 and TRBJ1-1, with D unclear. Germline CDR1 is DFQATT and CDR2 is SNEGSKA (reference sequence). The CDR3 covers 14 residues. Trimming cost V 5 bases and J 6 bases, with 19 bases left between them. The CDR3: CSAPDGETAAEAFF. CDR3 sequence (DNA): TGCAGTGCTCCAGACGGCGAGACGGCGGCTGAAGCTTTCTTT.